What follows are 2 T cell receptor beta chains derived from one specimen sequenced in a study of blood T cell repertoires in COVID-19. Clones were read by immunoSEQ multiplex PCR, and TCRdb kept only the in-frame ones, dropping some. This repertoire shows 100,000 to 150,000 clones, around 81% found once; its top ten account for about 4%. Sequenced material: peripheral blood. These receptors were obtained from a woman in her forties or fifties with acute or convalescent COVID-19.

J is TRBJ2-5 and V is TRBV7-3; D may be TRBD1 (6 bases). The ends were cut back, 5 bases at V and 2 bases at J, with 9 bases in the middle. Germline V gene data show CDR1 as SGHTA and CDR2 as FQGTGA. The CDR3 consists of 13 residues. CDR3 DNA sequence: TGTGCCAGCAGCCCCGGACAGCAAGAGACCCAGTACTTC. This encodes CASSPGQQETQYF.

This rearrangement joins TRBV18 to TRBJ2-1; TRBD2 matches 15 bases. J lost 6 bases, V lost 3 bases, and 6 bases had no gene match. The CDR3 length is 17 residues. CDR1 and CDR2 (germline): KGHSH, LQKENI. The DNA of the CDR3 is TGTGCCAGCTCACCGTCAGGACTAGCGGGGGGGGGCAATGAGCAGTTCTTC. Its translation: CASSPSGLAGGGNEQFF.